This T cell receptor beta chain came from a study of blood T cell repertoires in COVID-19. Study details: Whether acute or convalescent, the COVID-19 samples came from the United States, Italy and Spain. Sources were T cells, B-cell-depleted T cells, or PBMCs; the material itself was cDNA or gDNA.

This CDR3 is 16 amino acids long. Trimming took 0 bases from V and 3 from J, leaving 13 bases between them. CDR1 is SGHRS, CDR2 YFSETQ, per germline. As processed by the authors: Scientists estimated how many nucleated cells there were by amplifying reference gene primers. Assay used: immunoSEQ multiplex PCR; TCRdb lists only in-frame clones, some missing. The V and J calls and the clone size are those of that table, but D and trimming were determined from the DNA. Among 250,000 to 350,000 clones, 70% to 90% were seen once, and the ten largest hold around 3.9%. The sequence derives from a woman in her fifties or sixties with active or convalescent COVID-19. The sample comprised peripheral blood. V is TRBV5-1 and J is TRBJ2-1; TRBD2 is a possible D gene (6 bases). CDR3: CASSLVLRENYNEQFF. DNA of the CDR3: TGCGCCAGCAGCTTGGTGTTGCGGGAAAACTACAATGAGCAGTTCTTC.